The 18 T cell receptor beta chains below all came from one sample that was sequenced in a study of blood T cell repertoires in COVID-19. The assay was immunoSEQ multiplex PCR, and TCRdb's table has in-frame clones only and misses some. This table has roughly 240,000 clones, more than 75% appearing once. What was sequenced was peripheral blood. These receptors came from a woman aged 80 or over with COVID-19, enrolled during active disease.

This clone was detected only once. The chain combines TRBV27 with TRBJ2-7, with a tentative D call TRBD2 (5 bases). CDR1 and CDR2 from the germline V gene are MNHEY and SMNVEV (reference sequence). The V end lost 5 bases, the J end lost 5 bases, and 19 bases lay between the germline ends. This CDR3 spans 15 amino acids. The CDR3 nucleotides are TGTGCCAGCAGTAGCCCTAGCCTAGAGAACGACGAGCAGTACTTC. It translates to CASSSPSLENDEQYF.

A word on this clone: At the DNA level, this CDR3 is encoded by other sequences in the same sample as well. The chain uses TRBV14 and TRBJ2-3; the D is unclear. The CDR3 totals 12 residues. The germline V gene encodes CDR1 SGHDN and CDR2 FVKESK. V dropped 3 bases and J dropped 4 bases, with 5 bases sitting between them. CDR3 nucleotides: TGTGCCAGCAGCCAGCTAGCAGATACGCAGTATTTT. Translating it yields CASSQLADTQYF.

The chain recombines TRBV5-1 with TRBJ2-2; D is perhaps TRBD1 (6 bases). Germline V gives CDR1 SGHRS, CDR2 YFSETQ. This CDR3 contains 16 residues. Between the trimmed V and J ends, which lost 3 bases and 2 bases, there was a span of 14 bases. The CDR3: CASSYNGQLNTGELFF. The CDR3 DNA is TGCGCCAGCAGCTATAACGGACAGTTAAACACCGGGGAGCTGTTTTTT.

V and J are TRBV30 and TRBJ1-3; the D gene is possibly TRBD1 (5 bases). Germline CDR1 GTSNPN, CDR2 SVGIG (reference sequence). The CDR3 sequence is 12 residues long. Trimming stripped 3 bases from V and 4 bases from J, with 7 bases between. CDR3 sequence (DNA): TGTGCCTGGAGCCCAGGGGGAAACACCATATATTTT. Its protein product is CAWSPGGNTIYF. The full variable domain, with the rest looked up from reference TRBV30 and TRBJ1-3, is SQTIHQWPATLVQPVGSPLSLECTVEGTSNPNLYWYRQAAGRGLQLLFYSVGIGQISSEVPQNLSASRPQDRQFILSSKKLLLSDSGFYLCAWSPGGNTIYFGEGSWLTVV.

This chain connects TRBV19 to TRBJ1-1, with 10 nucleotides matching TRBD1. The CDR3 consists of 14 residues. The V gene end was trimmed by 8 bases and the J gene end by 5 bases; junction bases not matched to a gene: 8. Germline loops: CDR1 LNHDA, CDR2 SQIVND (reference sequence). CDR3 sequence reads: CASCPGQGKTEAFF. CDR3 DNA: TGTGCCAGTTGCCCGGGACAGGGGAAGACTGAAGCTTTCTTT.

This clone has a handful of counts. The rearrangement joins TRBV3-1 (or the pseudogene TRBV3-2) to TRBJ1-3; TRBD1 matches at 9 bases. The CDR3 has 17 amino acids. The J segment lost 0 bases and the V segment lost 6 bases, leaving 9 bases of the junction unmatched. Germline assignment: CDR1 LGHDT and CDR2 YNNKEL (reference sequence). The CDR3 DNA follows: TGTGCCAGCAGGGGATCCGGGACAGGGAGCTCTGGAAACACCATATATTTT. Encoded protein: CASRGSGTGSSGNTIYF.

The chain uses TRBV6-5 and TRBJ1-3; D might be TRBD1 (6 bases). Germline assignment: CDR1 MNHEY and CDR2 SVGAGI. The CDR3 runs to 15 residues. The V gene lost 0 bases and the J gene lost 4 bases, with 10 bases spanning the gap. As DNA, the CDR3 is TGTGCCAGCAGTTACTCCGGGACACCGGGAAACACCATATATTTT. Amino acid sequence: CASSYSGTPGNTIYF.

As for this clone: One end of the junction does not line up with germline, which may come from a read error. The gene calls are TRBV7-7 and TRBJ2-3; TRBD1 matches 10 bases. The CDR3 has 15 amino acids. Germline CDR1 is SSHAT and CDR2 is FNYEAQ (reference sequence). In DNA form, the CDR3 reads TGTGCTAGCAGCGCGGGACAGGGGAAGATAGATACGCAGTATTTT. This gives the protein CASSAGQGKIDTQYF.

This chain joins TRBV29-1 and TRBJ1-4; possibly TRBD1 for D (5 bases). V lost 5 bases to trimming and J lost 8 bases, with 12 bases between them. Germline V lookup: CDR1 SQVTM, CDR2 ANQGSEA. CDR3 size: 12 residues. CDR3 bases: TGCAGCGTTCGGAGGGGTGGAGAAAAACTGTTTTTT. It encodes CSVRRGGEKLFF.

This clone showed up just once. The chain is built from TRBV3-1 (or the pseudogene TRBV3-2) and TRBJ1-1; no definite D call. CDR1 is LGHDT and CDR2 is YNNKEL in the germline V gene (reference sequence). Trimming stripped 4 bases from V and 0 bases from J, with 12 bases between. The CDR3 has 15 residues. CDR3 residues: CASSRGGTMNTEAFF. CDR3 coding DNA: TGTGCCAGCAGCCGCGGCGGAACAATGAACACTGAAGCTTTCTTT.

The V gene is TRBV13, the J gene TRBJ1-6; TRBD1 agrees at 7 bases. Germline values: CDR1 PRHDT, CDR2 FYEKMQ (reference sequence). The ends lost 5 bases at V and 4 bases at J; junction bases unmatched: 8. The CDR3 covers 16 residues. The CDR3 sequence: CASSPRQGGYNSPLHF. The CDR3 DNA reads TGTGCCAGCAGCCCCAGACAGGGAGGATATAATTCACCCCTCCACTTT.

The rearrangement joins TRBV4-2 to TRBJ1-1, with D hard to call. V lost 0 bases and J lost 1, with 3 bases in between. CDR3 length equals 13 residues. The germline V gene encodes CDR1 LGHNA and CDR2 YNFKEQ. The CDR3 spells CASSQERNTEAFF. CDR3 sequence (DNA): TGTGCCAGCAGCCAAGAGAGGAACACTGAAGCTTTCTTT.

V gene TRBV30 combines with J gene TRBJ1-2; D is uncertain. V lost 1 base and J lost 3, with 12 bases in between. Germline CDR1 and CDR2: GTSNPN and SVGIG (reference sequence). The CDR3 is made up of 14 amino acids. CDR3 protein: CAWSGPERYYGYTF. Written as DNA, the CDR3 is TGTGCCTGGAGTGGACCGGAGAGATACTATGGCTACACCTTC.

The chain combines TRBV27 with TRBJ1-1, with D perhaps matching TRBD1 (5 bases). Germline lookup yields CDR1 MNHEY and CDR2 SMNVEV (reference sequence). This CDR3 comprises 13 residues. Trimming took off 2 bases at V and 2 bases at J, with 6 bases between the two ends. The CDR3 spells CASSLQGNTEAFF. For the CDR3, the DNA is TGTGCCAGCAGTTTACAGGGAAACACTGAAGCTTTCTTT.

The V call is TRBV4-1, the J call TRBJ1-1; D is perhaps TRBD1 (5 bases). CDR3 length: 14 amino acids. Germline V gives CDR1 MGHRA, CDR2 YSYEKL. The V and J ends lost 4 bases and 5 bases respectively, with 14 bases between them. Here the CDR3 reads CASSPGRAGTEAFF. For the CDR3, the DNA is TGCGCCAGCAGCCCCGGCAGGGCAGGAACTGAAGCTTTCTTT.

This chain uses TRBV7-9 with TRBJ2-7; D perhaps matches TRBD1 (6 bases). Germline CDR1 is SEHNR and CDR2 is FQNEAQ (reference sequence). CDR3 length: 14 amino acids. Trimming cost V 6 bases and J 0 bases, with 12 bases left between them. In nucleotides, the CDR3 is TGTGCCAGCAGGGGGGACACCAGCTCCTACGAGCAGTACTTC. This gives the protein CASRGDTSSYEQYF.

This clone was detected once. The chain joins TRBV1 to TRBJ2-3; the table names TRBD2, a call not compared with the DNA. TRBV1 is a pseudogene locus. This CDR3 contains 15 residues. CDR3 protein: CTSSQCGGAEDTQYF. Here the CDR3 DNA reads TGCACCAGCAGCCAATGCGGGGGGGCCGAAGATACGCAGTATTTT.

The chain employs TRBV23-1 and TRBJ2-1; D unresolved. TRBV23-1 is treated as an ORF (open reading frame) with a function not yet certain. V lost 3 bases to trimming and J lost 8 bases, with 17 bases between them. The CDR3 consists of 15 residues. The CDR3 loop is CASSQGSGKFYEQFF. The CDR3 nucleotides are TGCGCCAGCAGTCAGGGCAGTGGAAAATTTTATGAGCAGTTCTTC.